This T cell receptor beta chain was recorded in a study of control samples from healthy donors and cancer patients. Germline CDR1 LNHDA, CDR2 SQIVND (reference sequence). The CDR3 is 15 residues long. V dropped 5 bases and J dropped 3; count of bases not matched to a gene: 7. Data came from immunoSEQ multiplex PCR; TCRdb stores just in-frame clones and leaves some out. Seen here are 70,000 to 100,000 clones, roughly 91% observed once, and the top ten hold 17%. The receptor was isolated from a man in his forties or fifties in good health. Sequenced material: blood. V gene TRBV19 combines with J gene TRBJ1-2; 9 bases match TRBD1. The CDR3 here is CASSSGTGPYYGYTF. CDR3 in DNA: TGTGCCAGTAGTTCGGGGACAGGGCCTTACTATGGCTACACCTTC. The full variable domain, its missing parts supplied by reference TRBV19 and TRBJ1-2, is DGGITQSPKYLFRKEGQNVTLSCEQNLNHDAMYWYRQDPGQGLRLIYYSQIVNDFQKGDIAEGYSVSREKKESFPLTVTSAQKNPTAFYLCASSSGTGPYYGYTFGSGTRLTVV.